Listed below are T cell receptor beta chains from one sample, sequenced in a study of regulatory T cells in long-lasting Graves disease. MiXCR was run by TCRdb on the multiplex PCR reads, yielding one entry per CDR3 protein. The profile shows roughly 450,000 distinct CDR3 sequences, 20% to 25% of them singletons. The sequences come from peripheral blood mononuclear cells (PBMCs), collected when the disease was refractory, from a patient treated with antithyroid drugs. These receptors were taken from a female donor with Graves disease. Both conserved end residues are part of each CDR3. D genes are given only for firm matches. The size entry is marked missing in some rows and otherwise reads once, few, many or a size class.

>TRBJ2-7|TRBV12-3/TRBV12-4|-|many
CASSLRGAYEQYF
TGTGCCAGCAGTTTAAGAGGGGCATACGAGCAGTACTTC
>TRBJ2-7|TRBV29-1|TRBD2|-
CSALTAAAGDLVYEQYF
TGCAGCGCCCTGACTGCGGCAGCGGGAGACTTGGTATACGAGCAGTACTTC
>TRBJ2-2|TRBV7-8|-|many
CASSLARVAGELFF
TGTGCCAGCAGCTTAGCACGAGTTGCCGGGGAGCTGTTTTTT
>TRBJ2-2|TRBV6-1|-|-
CASSPPRVGELFF
TGTGCCAGCAGTCCACCCCGAGTCGGGGAGCTGTTTTTT
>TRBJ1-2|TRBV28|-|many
CASGGNYGYTF
TGTGCCAGCGGGGGTAACTATGGCTACACCTTC
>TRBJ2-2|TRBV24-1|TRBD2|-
CATSDSDGLMCLAGGKLLGELFF
TGTGCCACCAGTGATTCGGACGGACTTATGTGTCTAGCGGGAGGGAAATTATTAGGGGAGCTGTTTTTT
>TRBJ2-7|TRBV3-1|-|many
CASSQDRDTSYEQYF
TGTGCCAGCAGCCAAGACAGGGACACATCCTACGAGCAGTACTTC
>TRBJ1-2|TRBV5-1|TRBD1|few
CASAIFPGGFTSNYGYTF
TGCGCCAGCGCTATATTTCCAGGGGGCTTCACTTCCAACTATGGCTACACCTTC
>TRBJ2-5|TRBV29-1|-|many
CSVVQASGETQYF
TGCAGCGTTGTTCAAGCCTCAGGAGAGACCCAGTACTTC
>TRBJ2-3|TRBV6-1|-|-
CASTDPRGSTDTQYF
TGTGCCAGCACCGACCCTCGGGGGAGCACAGATACGCAGTATTTT
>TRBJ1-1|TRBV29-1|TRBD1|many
CSTRDRANTEAFF
TGCAGCACCCGGGACAGGGCGAACACTGAAGCTTTCTTT
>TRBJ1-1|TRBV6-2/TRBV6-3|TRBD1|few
CASSYARQGYDTEAFF
TGTGCCAGCAGTTACGCGCGACAGGGATATGACACTGAAGCTTTCTTT
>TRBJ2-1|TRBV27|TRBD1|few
CASSPGTGRNEQFF
TGTGCCAGCAGTCCCGGGACAGGGCGTAATGAGCAGTTCTTC
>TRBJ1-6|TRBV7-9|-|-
CASSPPLGNNSPLHF
TGTGCCAGCAGCCCGCCACTGGGGAATAATTCACCCCTCCACTTT
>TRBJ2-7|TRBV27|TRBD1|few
CASGQGVDEQYF
TGTGCCAGCGGACAGGGGGTTGACGAGCAGTACTTC
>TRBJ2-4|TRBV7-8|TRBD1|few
CASSSAGQGAFWAKNIQYF
TGTGCCAGCAGCAGCGCGGGACAGGGGGCTTTTTGGGCCAAAAACATTCAGTACTTC
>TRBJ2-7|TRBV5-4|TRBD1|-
CASSFKGAGEQYF
TGTGCCAGCAGCTTTAAGGGGGCTGGGGAGCAGTACTTC
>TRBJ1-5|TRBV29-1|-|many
CSVEVGGDQPQHF
TGCAGCGTTGAAGTTGGAGGAGATCAGCCCCAGCATTTT
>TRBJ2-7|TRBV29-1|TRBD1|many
CSVLDRGTEQYF
TGCAGCGTTCTGGACAGGGGTACCGAGCAGTACTTC
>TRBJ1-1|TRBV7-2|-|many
CASSLEVKNTEAFF
TGTGCCAGCAGCTTAGAGGTCAAGAACACTGAAGCTTTCTTT
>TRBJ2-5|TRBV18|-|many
CASSPPSGLDWGVQYF
TGTGCCAGCTCACCTCCCTCGGGGCTGGACTGGGGCGTCCAGTACTTC
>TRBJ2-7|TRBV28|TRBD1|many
CASRQTGFYEQYF
TGTGCCAGCAGGCAGACAGGGTTCTACGAGCAGTACTTC
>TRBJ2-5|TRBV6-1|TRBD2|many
CASNEGGPEETQYF
TGTGCCAGCAATGAGGGAGGGCCGGAAGAGACCCAGTACTTC
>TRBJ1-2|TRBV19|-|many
CASSRQTTNYGYTF
TGTGCCAGTAGTAGGCAGACGACTAACTATGGCTACACCTTC